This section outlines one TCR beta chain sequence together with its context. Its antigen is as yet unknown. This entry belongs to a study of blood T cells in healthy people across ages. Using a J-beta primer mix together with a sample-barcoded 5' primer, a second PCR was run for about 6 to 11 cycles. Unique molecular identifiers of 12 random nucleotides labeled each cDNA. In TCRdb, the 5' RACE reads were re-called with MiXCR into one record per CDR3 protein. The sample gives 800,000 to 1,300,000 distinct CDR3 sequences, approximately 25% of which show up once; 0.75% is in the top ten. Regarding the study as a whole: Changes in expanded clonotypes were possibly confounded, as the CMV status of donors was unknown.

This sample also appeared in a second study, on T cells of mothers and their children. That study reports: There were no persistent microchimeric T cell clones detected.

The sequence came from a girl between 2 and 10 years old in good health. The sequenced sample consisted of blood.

CDR3 DNA sequence: TGTGCCAGCAACCTAGGACGGAGCTCCTACGAGCAGTACTTC. Residues: CASNLGRSSYEQYF. The rearrangement joins TRBV11-1 to TRBJ2-1; D gene unclear. The J call is in doubt because the DNA end fits TRBJ2-7 better. CDR1 is SGHAT, CDR2 FQDESV, per germline (reference sequence). CDR3 length: 14 residues.